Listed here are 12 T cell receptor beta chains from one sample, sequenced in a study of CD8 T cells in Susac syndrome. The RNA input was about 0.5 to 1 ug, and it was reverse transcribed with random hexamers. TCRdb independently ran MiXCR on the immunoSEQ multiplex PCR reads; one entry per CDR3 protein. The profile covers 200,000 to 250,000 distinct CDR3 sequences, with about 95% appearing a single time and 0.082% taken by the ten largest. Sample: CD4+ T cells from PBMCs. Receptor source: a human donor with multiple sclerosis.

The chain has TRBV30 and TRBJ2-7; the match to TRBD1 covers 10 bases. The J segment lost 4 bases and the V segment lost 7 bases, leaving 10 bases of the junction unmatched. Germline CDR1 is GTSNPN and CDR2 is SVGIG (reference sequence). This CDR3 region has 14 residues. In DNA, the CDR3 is TGTGCCTACTCGGGAGACAGGGGGCCTTACGAGCAGTACTTC. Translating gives CAYSGDRGPYEQYF. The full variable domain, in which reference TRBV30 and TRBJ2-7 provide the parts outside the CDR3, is SQTIHQWPATLVQPVGSPLSLECTVEGTSNPNLYWYRQAAGRGLQLLFYSVGIGQISSEVPQNLSASRPQDRQFILSSKKLLLSDSGFYLCAYSGDRGPYEQYFGPGTRLTVT.

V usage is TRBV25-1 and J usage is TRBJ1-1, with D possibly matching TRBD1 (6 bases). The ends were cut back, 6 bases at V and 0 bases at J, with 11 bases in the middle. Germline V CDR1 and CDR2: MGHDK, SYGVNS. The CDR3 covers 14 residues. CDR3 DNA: TGTGCCAGCAGCCACAGGGCCATGAACACTGAAGCTTTCTTT. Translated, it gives CASSHRAMNTEAFF.

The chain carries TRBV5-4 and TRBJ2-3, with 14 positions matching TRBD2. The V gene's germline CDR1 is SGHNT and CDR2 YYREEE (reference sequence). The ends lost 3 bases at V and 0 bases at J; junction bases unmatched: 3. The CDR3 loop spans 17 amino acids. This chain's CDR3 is CASSSGLAGASTDTQYF. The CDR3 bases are TGTGCCAGCAGCTCGGGACTAGCGGGGGCTAGCACAGATACGCAGTATTTT.

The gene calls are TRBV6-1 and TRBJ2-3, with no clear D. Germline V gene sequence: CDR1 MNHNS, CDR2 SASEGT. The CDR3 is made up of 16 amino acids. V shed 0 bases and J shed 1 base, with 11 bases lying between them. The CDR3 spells CASSEARGRGTDTQYF. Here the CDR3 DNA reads TGTGCCAGCAGTGAAGCGCGCGGTAGGGGCACAGATACGCAGTATTTT.

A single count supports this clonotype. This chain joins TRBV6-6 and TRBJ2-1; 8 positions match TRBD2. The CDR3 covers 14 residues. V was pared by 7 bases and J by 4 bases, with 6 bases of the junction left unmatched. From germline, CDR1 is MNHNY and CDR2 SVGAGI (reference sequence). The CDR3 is CASTSAGAYNEQFF. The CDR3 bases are TGTGCCAGCACTTCAGCGGGGGCTTACAATGAGCAGTTCTTC.

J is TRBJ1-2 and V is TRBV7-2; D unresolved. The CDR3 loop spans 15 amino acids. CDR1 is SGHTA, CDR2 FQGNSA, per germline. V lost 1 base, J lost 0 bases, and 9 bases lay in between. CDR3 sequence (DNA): TGTGCCAGCAGCTTAGACTACAGCCCTAACTATGGCTACACCTTC. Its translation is CASSLDYSPNYGYTF. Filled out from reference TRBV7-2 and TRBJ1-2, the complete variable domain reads GAGVSQSPSNKVTEKGKDVELRCDPISGHTALYWYRQSLGQGLEFLIYFQGNSAPDKSGLPSDRFSAERTGGSVSTLTIQRTQQEDSAVYLCASSLDYSPNYGYTFGSGTRLTVV.

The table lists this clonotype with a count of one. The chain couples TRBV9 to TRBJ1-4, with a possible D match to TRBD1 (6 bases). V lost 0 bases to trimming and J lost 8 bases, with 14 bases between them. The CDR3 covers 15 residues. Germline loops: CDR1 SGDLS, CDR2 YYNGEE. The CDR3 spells CASSVAFGQREKLFF. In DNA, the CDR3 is TGTGCCAGCAGCGTAGCCTTCGGACAGAGAGAAAAACTGTTTTTT.

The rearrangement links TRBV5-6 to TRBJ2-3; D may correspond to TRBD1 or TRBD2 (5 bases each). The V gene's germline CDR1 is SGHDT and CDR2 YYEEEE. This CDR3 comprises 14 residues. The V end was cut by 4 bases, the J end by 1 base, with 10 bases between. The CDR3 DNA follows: TGTGCCAGCAGCCACCGAGGGGGCACAGATACGCAGTATTTT. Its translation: CASSHRGGTDTQYF.

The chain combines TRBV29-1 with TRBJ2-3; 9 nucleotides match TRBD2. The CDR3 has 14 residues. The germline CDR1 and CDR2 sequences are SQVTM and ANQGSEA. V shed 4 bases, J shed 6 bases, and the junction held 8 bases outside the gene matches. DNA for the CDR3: TGCAGCGTTGGGAGCGGCGGGGGGGCGGATACGCAGTATTTT. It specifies CSVGSGGGADTQYF.

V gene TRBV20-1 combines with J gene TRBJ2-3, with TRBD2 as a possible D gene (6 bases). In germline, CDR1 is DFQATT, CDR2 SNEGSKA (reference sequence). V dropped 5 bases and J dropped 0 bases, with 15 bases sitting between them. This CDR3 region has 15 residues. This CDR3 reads CSAVSRRASTDTQYF. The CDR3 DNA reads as TGCAGTGCTGTTTCGAGGAGGGCGAGCACAGATACGCAGTATTTT.

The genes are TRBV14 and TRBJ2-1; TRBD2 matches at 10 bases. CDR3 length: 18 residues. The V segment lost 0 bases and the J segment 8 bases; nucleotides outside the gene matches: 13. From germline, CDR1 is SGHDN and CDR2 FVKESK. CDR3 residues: CASSQEPWTSGGGDEQFF. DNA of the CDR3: TGTGCCAGCAGCCAAGAACCTTGGACTAGCGGAGGGGGAGATGAGCAGTTCTTC.

This chain's CDR3 is CSGTEGTDTQYF. The CDR3 DNA is TGCAGTGGGACGGAAGGCACAGATACGCAGTATTTT. V and J are TRBV29-1 and TRBJ2-3; either TRBD1 or TRBD2 may fit D (5 bases each). The germline V gene encodes CDR1 SQVTM and CDR2 ANQGSEA. This CDR3 region has 12 residues.